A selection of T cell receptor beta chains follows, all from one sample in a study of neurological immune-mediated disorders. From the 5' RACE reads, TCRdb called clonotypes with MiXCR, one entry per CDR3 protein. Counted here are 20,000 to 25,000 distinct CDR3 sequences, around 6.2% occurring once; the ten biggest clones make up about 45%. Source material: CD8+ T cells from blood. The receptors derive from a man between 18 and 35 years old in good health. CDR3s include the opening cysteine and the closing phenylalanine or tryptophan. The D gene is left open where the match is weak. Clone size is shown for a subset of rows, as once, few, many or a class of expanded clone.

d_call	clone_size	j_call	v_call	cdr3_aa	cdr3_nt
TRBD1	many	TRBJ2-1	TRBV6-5	CASRLGTGADEQFF	TGTGCCAGCAGGCTCGGGACAGGGGCGGATGAGCAGTTCTTC
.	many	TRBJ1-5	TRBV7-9	CASSLATEIDQPQHF	TGTGCCAGCAGCTTAGCCACGGAGATAGATCAGCCCCAGCATTTT
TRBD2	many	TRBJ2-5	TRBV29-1	CSVEEGRGSETQYF	TGCAGCGTTGAAGAAGGGCGGGGGTCGGAGACCCAGTACTTC
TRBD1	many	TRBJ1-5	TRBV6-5	CAVGRTTGDKGQPQHF	TGTGCCGTGGGACGGACGACAGGGGACAAGGGGCAGCCCCAGCATTTT
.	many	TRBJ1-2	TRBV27	CASSFAATGFGYTF	TGTGCCAGCAGTTTTGCGGCTACAGGGTTTGGCTACACCTTC
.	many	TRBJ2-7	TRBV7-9	CASSPIGRADYEQYF	TGTGCCAGCAGCCCTATAGGGCGGGCAGACTACGAGCAGTACTTC
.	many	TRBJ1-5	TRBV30	CAWSVGVGSNQPQHF	TGTGCCTGGAGTGTGGGTGTTGGTAGCAATCAGCCCCAGCATTTT
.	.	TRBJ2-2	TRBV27	CASSPTNTGELFF	TGTGCCAGCAGTCCAACGAACACCGGGGAGCTGTTTTTT
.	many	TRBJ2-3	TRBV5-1	CASSLNRDSSTDTQYF	TGCGCCAGCAGCCTCAACAGGGATTCTAGCACAGATACGCAGTATTTT
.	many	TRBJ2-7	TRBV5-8	CASSGQGGDYEQYF	TGTGCCAGCAGCGGGCAGGGGGGAGATTACGAGCAGTACTTC
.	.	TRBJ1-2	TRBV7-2	CASSSTASYGYTF	TGTGCCAGCAGCTCGACGGCTTCCTATGGCTACACCTTC
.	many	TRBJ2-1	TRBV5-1	CASSGGHWDEQFF	TGCGCCAGCAGCGGGGGACATTGGGATGAGCAGTTCTTC
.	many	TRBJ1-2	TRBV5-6	CASSPIGFSGGYTF	TGTGCCAGCAGCCCGATAGGATTCTCGGGTGGCTACACCTTC
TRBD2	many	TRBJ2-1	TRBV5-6	CASSLVPSGGGSSYNEQFF	TGTGCCAGCAGCTTGGTGCCTAGCGGGGGGGGGAGCTCCTACAATGAGCAGTTCTTC
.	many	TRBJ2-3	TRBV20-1	CSARFGSQDTQYF	TGCAGTGCTAGGTTCGGTAGTCAAGATACGCAGTATTTT
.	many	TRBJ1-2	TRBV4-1	CASSLDSKANYGYTF	TGCGCCAGCAGCCTAGACTCTAAAGCTAACTATGGCTACACCTTC
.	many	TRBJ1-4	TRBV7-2	CASSLGGEKLFF	TGTGCCAGCAGCTTAGGAGGGGAAAAACTGTTTTTT
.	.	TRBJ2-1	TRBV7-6	CASSFSVNPYNEQFF	TGTGCCAGCAGCTTTTCAGTTAACCCCTACAATGAGCAGTTCTTC
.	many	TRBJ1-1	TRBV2	CASSEEQGRNTEAFF	TGTGCCAGCAGTGAAGAACAGGGAAGGAACACTGAAGCTTTCTTT
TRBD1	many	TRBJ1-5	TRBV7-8	CASRPDRGSNQPQHF	TGTGCCAGCAGACCTGACAGGGGTTCCAATCAGCCCCAGCATTTT
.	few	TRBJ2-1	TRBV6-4	CASRYSRDSNEQFF	TGTGCCAGCCGATACTCCCGGGATTCCAATGAGCAGTTCTTC
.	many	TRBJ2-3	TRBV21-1	CASRYLERASTDTQYF	TGTGCCAGCCGCTATTTAGAAAGGGCTAGCACAGATACGCAGTATTTT
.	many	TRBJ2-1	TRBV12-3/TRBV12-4	CASSFDGNNEQFF	TGTGCCAGCAGTTTCGACGGAAACAATGAGCAGTTCTTC
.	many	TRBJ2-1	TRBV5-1	CASRWDAALGSGQFF	TGCGCCAGCAGGTGGGACGCAGCCCTCGGGAGCGGACAGTTCTTC
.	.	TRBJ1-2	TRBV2	CASGAEQGYGYTF	TGTGCCAGTGGGGCGGAACAGGGCTATGGCTACACCTTC
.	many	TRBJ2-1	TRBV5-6	CASSLGTPGAIIEQFF	TGTGCCAGCAGCTTGGGGACTCCGGGAGCCATAATTGAGCAGTTCTTC
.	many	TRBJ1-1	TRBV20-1	CRVGPGTGSFHTEAFF	TGCAGGGTGGGTCCCGGAACAGGGAGCTTCCACACTGAAGCTTTCTTT
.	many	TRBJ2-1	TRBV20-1	CSAPYKGGDYNEQFF	TGCAGTGCACCCTACAAGGGAGGTGACTACAATGAGCAGTTCTTC
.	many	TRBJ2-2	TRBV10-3	CATWDHRELFF	TGTGCCACCTGGGACCACAGGGAGCTGTTTTTT
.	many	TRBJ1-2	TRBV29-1	CSGMDGSYGYTF	TGCAGCGGGATGGACGGATCCTATGGCTACACCTTC
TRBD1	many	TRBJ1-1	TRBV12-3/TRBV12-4	CASRVGDRLNTEAFF	TGTGCCAGCAGGGTTGGGGACAGACTAAACACTGAAGCTTTCTTT
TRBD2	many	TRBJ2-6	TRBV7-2	CASSFLAGPGANVLTF	TGTGCCAGCAGCTTTCTAGCGGGACCGGGGGCCAACGTCCTGACTTTC
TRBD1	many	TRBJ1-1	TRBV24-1	CATSDETGSEAFF	TGTGCCACCAGTGACGAGACAGGGTCTGAAGCTTTCTTT
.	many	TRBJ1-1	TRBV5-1	CASSLRSGAFGTEAFF	TGCGCCAGCAGCTTACGGTCGGGGGCTTTTGGAACTGAAGCTTTCTTT
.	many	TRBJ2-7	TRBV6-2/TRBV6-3	CASFGSYEQYF	TGTGCCAGCTTTGGGTCCTACGAGCAGTACTTC
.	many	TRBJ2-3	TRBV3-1	CASSQGTDTQYF	TGTGCCAGCAGCCAGGGCACAGATACGCAGTATTTT
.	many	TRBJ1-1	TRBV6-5	CASSWGVNTEAFF	TGTGCCAGCAGTTGGGGGGTGAACACTGAAGCTTTCTTT
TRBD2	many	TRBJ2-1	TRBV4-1	CASSTLAGGPHEQFF	TGCGCCAGCAGCACCCTAGCGGGGGGGCCGCATGAGCAGTTCTTC
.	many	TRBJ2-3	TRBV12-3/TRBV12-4	CASRESGSHTDTQYF	TGTGCCAGCAGGGAATCAGGGTCTCACACAGATACGCAGTATTTT
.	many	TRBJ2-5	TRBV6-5	CASTPGAEEETQYF	TGTGCCAGCACCCCGGGGGCTGAGGAAGAGACCCAGTACTTC
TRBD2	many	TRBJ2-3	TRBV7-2	CASSFLSGGLEAYF	TGTGCCAGCAGCTTTCTCAGCGGGGGGCTCGAGGCGTATTTT
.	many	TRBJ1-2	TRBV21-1	CASSKVETGGLGYTF	TGTGCCAGCAGCAAAGTGGAGACAGGGGGACTTGGCTACACCTTC
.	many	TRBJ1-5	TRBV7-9	CASSPRVGNQPQHF	TGTGCCAGCAGCCCCCGTGTGGGAAATCAGCCCCAGCATTTT
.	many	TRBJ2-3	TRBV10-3	CAIRQGGVTDTQYF	TGTGCCATCAGACAGGGCGGTGTCACAGATACGCAGTATTTT
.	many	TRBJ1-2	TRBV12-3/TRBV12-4	CASSPGGGGYGYTF	TGTGCCAGCAGCCCCGGGGGGGGTGGGTATGGCTACACCTTC
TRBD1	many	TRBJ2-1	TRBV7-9	CASSPRTGDLLNEQFF	TGTGCCAGCAGCCCCCGGACAGGGGATCTGTTGAATGAGCAGTTCTTC
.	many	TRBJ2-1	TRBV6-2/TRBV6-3	CATSLVANSYNEQFF	TGTGCCACCAGCCTCGTAGCAAACAGCTACAATGAGCAGTTCTTC
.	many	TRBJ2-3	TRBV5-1	CASSPVTPAVDTQYF	TGCGCCAGCAGCCCTGTCACCCCGGCGGTGGATACGCAGTATTTT
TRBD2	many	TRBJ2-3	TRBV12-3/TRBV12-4	CASSVIGRTSTDTQYF	TGTGCCAGCAGTGTCATCGGGAGGACTAGCACAGATACGCAGTATTTT
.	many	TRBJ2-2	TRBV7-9	CASSPRTAYTGELFF	TGTGCCAGCAGCCCAAGGACAGCCTACACCGGGGAGCTGTTTTTT
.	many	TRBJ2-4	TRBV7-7	CASSLGPGMGNIQYF	TGTGCTAGCAGCTTAGGTCCAGGGATGGGAAACATTCAGTACTTC
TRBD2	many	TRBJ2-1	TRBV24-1	CATSARGSSYNEQFF	TGTGCCACCAGTGCGCGGGGGAGCTCCTACAATGAGCAGTTCTTC
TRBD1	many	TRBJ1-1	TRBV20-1	CSARVTGRDTEAFF	TGCAGTGCTAGAGTGACAGGGCGGGACACTGAAGCTTTCTTT
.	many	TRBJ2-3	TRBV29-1	CSTRGQGQYF	TGCAGCACTAGGGGACAAGGGCAGTATTTT
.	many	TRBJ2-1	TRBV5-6	CASSLGISGSYNEQFF	TGTGCCAGCAGCTTGGGGATTAGCGGTTCTTACAATGAGCAGTTCTTC
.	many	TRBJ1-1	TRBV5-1	CASRLQGSNTEAFF	TGCGCCAGCAGACTACAGGGATCGAACACTGAAGCTTTCTTT
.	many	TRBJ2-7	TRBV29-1	CSVEYGSHYEQYF	TGCAGCGTTGAGTATGGCAGCCACTACGAGCAGTACTTC
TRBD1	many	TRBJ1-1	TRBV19	CASSRTGVTEAFF	TGTGCCAGTAGTCGGACAGGCGTCACTGAAGCTTTCTTT
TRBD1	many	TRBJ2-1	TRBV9	CASSATGQSLYNEQFF	TGTGCCAGCAGCGCGACGGGACAGAGCCTTTACAATGAGCAGTTCTTC